The present entry profiles one TCR beta chain with its context. The antigen is undetermined. The data originate from a study of cytomegalovirus exposure and HLA in healthy donors. The repertoire was sequenced with immunoSEQ multiplex PCR; TCRdb's copy has only in-frame clones and lacks some. This sample has about 160,000 clones, with roughly nine tenths found just once. Separate from the roughly 630-subject first cohort was the approximately 120-subject validation cohort, to which the donors belonged. The V gene lost 6 bases and the J gene lost 3 bases, with 10 bases spanning the gap. In germline, CDR1 is KGHSH, CDR2 LQKENI. The length of the CDR3 is 13 residues. Study-level results: Cytomegalovirus association was assigned to about 150 TCR beta chains. A subsequent analysis found that TCR clusters from the first cohort also tended to co-occur in the 120 or so validation repertoires, with around 94% of cluster scores above 0.

This chain connects TRBV18 to TRBJ2-3, with D perhaps TRBD2 (5 bases). Sequencing used PBMCs. This sequence originates from a woman between 25 and 40 years old in good health and CMV-seronegative. CDR3 coding DNA: TGTGCCAGCTCCGGCGGGTTAACAGATACGCAGTATTTT. It specifies CASSGGLTDTQYF.